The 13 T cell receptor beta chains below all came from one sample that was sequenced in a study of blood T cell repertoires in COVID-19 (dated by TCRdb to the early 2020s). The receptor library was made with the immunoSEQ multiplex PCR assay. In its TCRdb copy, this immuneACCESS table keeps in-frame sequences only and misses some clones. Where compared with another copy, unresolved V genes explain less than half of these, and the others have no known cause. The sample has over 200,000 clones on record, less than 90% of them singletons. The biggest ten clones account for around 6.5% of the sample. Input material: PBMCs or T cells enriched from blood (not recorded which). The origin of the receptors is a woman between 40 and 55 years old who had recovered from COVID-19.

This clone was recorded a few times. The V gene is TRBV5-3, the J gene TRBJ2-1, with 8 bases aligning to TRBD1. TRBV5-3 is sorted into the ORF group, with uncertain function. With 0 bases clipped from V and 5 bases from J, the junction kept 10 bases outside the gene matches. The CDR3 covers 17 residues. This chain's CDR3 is CARSLGKRQGSDNEQFF. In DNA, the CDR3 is TGTGCCAGAAGCTTGGGAAAAAGACAGGGGTCTGACAATGAGCAGTTCTTC.

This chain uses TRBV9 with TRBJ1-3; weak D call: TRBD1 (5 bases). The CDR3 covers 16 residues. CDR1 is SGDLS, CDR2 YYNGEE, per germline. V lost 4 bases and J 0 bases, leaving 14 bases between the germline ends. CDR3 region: CASSPDWGLSGNTIYF. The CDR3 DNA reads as TGTGCCAGCAGCCCCGACTGGGGCCTCTCTGGAAACACCATATATTTT. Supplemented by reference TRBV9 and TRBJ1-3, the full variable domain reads DSGVTQTPKHLITATGQRVTLRCSPRSGDLSVYWYQQSLDQGLQFLIQYYNGEERAKGNILERFSAQQFPDLHSELNLSSLELGDSALYFCASSPDWGLSGNTIYFGEGSWLTVV.

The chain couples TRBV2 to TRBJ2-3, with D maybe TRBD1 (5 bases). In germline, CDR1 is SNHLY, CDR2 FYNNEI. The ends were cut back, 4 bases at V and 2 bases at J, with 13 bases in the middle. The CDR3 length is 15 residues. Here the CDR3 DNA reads TGTGCCAGCAGTGTACAACAGGCGTACACAGATACGCAGTATTTT. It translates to CASSVQQAYTDTQYF.

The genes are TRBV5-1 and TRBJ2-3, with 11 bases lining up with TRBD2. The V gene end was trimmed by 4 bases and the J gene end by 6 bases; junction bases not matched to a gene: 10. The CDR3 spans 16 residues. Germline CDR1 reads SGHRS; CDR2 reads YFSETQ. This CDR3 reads CASSISGRAAFDTQYF. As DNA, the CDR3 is TGCGCCAGCAGCATTAGCGGGAGGGCCGCATTCGATACGCAGTATTTT.

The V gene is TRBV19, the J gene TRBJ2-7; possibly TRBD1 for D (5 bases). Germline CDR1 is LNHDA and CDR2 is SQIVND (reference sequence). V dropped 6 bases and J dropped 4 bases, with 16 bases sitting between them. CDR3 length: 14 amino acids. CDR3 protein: CASRAGYGPYEQYF. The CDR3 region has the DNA TGTGCCAGTAGAGCAGGGTATGGACCGTACGAGCAGTACTTC.

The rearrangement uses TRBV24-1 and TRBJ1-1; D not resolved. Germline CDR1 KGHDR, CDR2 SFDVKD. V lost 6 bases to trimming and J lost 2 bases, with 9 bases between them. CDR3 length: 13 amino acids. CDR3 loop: CATSRSGNTEAFF. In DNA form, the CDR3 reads TGTGCCACCAGTAGGTCGGGAAACACTGAAGCTTTCTTT.

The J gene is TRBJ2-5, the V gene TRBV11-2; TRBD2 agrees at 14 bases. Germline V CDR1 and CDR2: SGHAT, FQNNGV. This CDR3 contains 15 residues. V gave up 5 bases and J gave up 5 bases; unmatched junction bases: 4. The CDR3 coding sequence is TGTGCCAGCAGCGGACTAGCGGGAGGCGCTGAGACCCAGTACTTC. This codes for CASSGLAGGAETQYF. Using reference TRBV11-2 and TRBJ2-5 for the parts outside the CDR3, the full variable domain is EAGVAQSPRYKIIEKRQSVAFWCNPISGHATLYWYQQILGQGPKLLIQFQNNGVVDDSQLPKDRFSAERLKGVDSTLKIQPAKLEDSAVYLCASSGLAGGAETQYFGPGTRLLVL.

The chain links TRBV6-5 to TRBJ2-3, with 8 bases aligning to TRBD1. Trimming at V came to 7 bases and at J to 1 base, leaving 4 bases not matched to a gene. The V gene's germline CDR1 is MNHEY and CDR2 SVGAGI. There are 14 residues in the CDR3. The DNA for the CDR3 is TGTGCCAGCAACCCGACAGGGGGCACAGATACGCAGTATTTT. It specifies CASNPTGGTDTQYF.

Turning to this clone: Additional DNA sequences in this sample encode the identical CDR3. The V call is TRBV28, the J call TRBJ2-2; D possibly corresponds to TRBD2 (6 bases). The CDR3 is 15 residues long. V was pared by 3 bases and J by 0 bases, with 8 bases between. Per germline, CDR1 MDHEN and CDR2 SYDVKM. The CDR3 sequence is CASSLGGANTGELFF. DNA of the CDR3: TGTGCCAGCAGTTTGGGCGGGGCGAACACCGGGGAGCTGTTTTTT.

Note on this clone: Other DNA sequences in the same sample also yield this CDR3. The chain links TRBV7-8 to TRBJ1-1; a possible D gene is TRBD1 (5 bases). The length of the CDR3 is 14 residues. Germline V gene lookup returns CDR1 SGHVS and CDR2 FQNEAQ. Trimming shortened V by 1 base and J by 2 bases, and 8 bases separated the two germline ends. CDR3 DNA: TGTGCCAGCAGCTTAGTCGGGGGAAACACTGAAGCTTTCTTT. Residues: CASSLVGGNTEAFF.

CDR3 sequence: CASSVATASGRPVNTDTQYF. The CDR3 region has the DNA TGTGCCAGCAGCGTAGCTACGGCTAGCGGGAGGCCCGTTAACACAGATACGCAGTATTTT. The V gene is TRBV9, the J gene TRBJ2-3, with 11 bases fitting TRBD2. This CDR3 is built from 20 residues. CDR1 SGDLS and CDR2 YYNGEE come from the germline V gene. Trimming removed 0 bases from V and 2 bases from J; junction bases left unmatched: 14.

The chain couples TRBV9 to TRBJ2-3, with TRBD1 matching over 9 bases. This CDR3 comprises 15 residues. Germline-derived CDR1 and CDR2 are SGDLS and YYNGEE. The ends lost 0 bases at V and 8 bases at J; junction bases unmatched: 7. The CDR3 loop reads CASSVAGQGQSTQYF. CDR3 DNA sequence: TGTGCCAGCAGCGTAGCGGGACAGGGCCAAAGTACGCAGTATTTT. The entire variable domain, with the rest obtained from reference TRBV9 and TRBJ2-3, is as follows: DSGVTQTPKHLITATGQRVTLRCSPRSGDLSVYWYQQSLDQGLQFLIQYYNGEERAKGNILERFSAQQFPDLHSELNLSSLELGDSALYFCASSVAGQGQSTQYFGPGTRLTVL.

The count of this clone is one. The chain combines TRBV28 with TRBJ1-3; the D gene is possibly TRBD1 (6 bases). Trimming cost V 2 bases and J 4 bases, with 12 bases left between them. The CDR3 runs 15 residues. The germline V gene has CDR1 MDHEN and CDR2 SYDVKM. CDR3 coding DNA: TGTGCCAGCAGTTTAGGGGGGGCGGCAGGAAACACCATATATTTT. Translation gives CASSLGGAAGNTIYF. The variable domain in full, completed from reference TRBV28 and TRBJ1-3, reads DVKVTQSSRYLVKRTGEKVFLECVQDMDHENMFWYRQDPGLGLRLIYFSYDVKMKEKGDIPEGYSVSREKKERFSLILESASTNQTSMYLCASSLGGAAGNTIYFGEGSWLTVV.